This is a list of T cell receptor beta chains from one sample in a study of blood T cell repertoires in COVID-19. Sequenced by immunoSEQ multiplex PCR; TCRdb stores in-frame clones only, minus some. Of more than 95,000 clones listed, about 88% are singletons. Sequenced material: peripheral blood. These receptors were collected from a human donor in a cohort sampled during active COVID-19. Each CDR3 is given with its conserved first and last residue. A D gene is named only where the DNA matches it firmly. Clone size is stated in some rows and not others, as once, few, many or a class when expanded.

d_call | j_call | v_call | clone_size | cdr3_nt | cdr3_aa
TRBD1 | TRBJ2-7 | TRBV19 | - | TGTGCCAGTAGTGCGGACAGGATCCTCTCCTACGAGCAGTACTTC | CASSADRILSYEQYF
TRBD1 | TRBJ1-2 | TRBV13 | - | TGTGCCAGCAGCGACCGACGGGACAGGGGGGATATCGGCTCTAACTATGGCTACACCTTC | CASSDRRDRGDIGSNYGYTF
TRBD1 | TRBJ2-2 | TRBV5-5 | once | TGTGCCAGCAGCTTGGTCTTCCGGGACAGGGAAACGAACACCGGGGAGCTGTTTTTT | CASSLVFRDRETNTGELFF
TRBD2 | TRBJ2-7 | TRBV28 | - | TGTGCCAGCAGTTTCGATCTAGCGGGTTCCTACGAGCAGTACTTC | CASSFDLAGSYEQYF
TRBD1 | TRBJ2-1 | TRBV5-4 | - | TGTGCCAGCAGCTGGGGACAGGGGGCGCTGAAGAATGAGCAGTTCTTC | CASSWGQGALKNEQFF
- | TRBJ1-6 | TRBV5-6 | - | TGTGCCAGCAGCTCACCTGCGGGGGGTAATTCACCCCTCCACTTT | CASSSPAGGNSPLHF
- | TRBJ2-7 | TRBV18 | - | TGTGCCAGCTCACCCCGGGACAACGGGGCCTACGAGCAGTACTTC | CASSPRDNGAYEQYF
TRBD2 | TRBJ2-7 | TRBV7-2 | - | TGTGCCAGCAGCTCCTTAGGTAGCGGGACTTACGAGCAGTACTTC | CASSSLGSGTYEQYF
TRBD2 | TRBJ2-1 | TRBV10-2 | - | TGCGCCAGCATCGATCAAGCGGGAGGGAGGTACAATGAGCAGTTCTTC | CASIDQAGGRYNEQFF
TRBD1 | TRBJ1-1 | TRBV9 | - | TGTGCCAGCAGCACACAAGGGGGCTGGAACACTGAAGCTTTCTTT | CASSTQGGWNTEAFF
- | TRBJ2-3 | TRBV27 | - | TGTGCCAGCAGTCCCGGCACAGATACGCAGTATTTT | CASSPGTDTQYF
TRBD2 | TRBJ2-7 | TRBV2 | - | TGTGCCAGCAGTGCTGGGACTAGCGGGAGAAACGAGCAGTACTTC | CASSAGTSGRNEQYF
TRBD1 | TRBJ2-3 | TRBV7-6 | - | TGTGCCAGCAGCCCACTAGTGGGACAGGGCACAGATACGCAGTATTTT | CASSPLVGQGTDTQYF
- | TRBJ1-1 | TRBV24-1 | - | TGTGCCACCAGTGATGCCCGCGGGGGCGACACTGAAGCTTTCTTT | CATSDARGGDTEAFF
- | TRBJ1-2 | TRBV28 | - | TGTGCCAGCAGTTTAGTCCGCAGGGCAGAGGGCTACACCTTC | CASSLVRRAEGYTF
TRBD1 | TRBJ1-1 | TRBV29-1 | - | TGCAGCGCACAGGACAGGGCTGAGAACACTGAAGCTTTCTTT | CSAQDRAENTEAFF
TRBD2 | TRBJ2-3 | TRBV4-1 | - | TGCGCCAGCAGCCAAGAGCCAGCGGGGTACACAGATACGCAGTATTTT | CASSQEPAGYTDTQYF
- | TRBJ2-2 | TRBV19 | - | TGTGCCAGTAGTCTCCCTCGGACAGTTAACACCGGGGAGCTGTTTTTT | CASSLPRTVNTGELFF
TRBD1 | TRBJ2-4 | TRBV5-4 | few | TGTGCCAGCAGCGAGACAGGGGCCAAAAACATTCAGTACTTC | CASSETGAKNIQYF
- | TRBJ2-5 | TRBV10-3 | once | TGTGCCATCAGTGAGTCTCCAGGTTGGGCAGAGACCCAGTACTTC | CAISESPGWAETQYF
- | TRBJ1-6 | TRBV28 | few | TGTGCCAGCAGTACCCCGGGCTCCTATAATTCACCCCTCCACTTT | CASSTPGSYNSPLHF
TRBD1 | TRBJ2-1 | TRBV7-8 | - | TGTGCCAGCAGCTTGGACAGGCCGAGCTCCTACAATGAGCAGTTCTTC | CASSLDRPSSYNEQFF
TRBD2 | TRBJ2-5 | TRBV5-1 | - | TGCGCCAGCAGCTTGGCGGATACTAGCGGGGGAAACCAGTACTTC | CASSLADTSGGNQYF
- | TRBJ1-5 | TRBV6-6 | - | TGTGCCAGCAGCTCCGCGGGATATAGCAATCAGCCCCAGCATTTT | CASSSAGYSNQPQHF
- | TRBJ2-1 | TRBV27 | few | TGTGCCAGCAGTTTATCGGGGGGGACAGGAGGCGAGCAGTTCTTC | CASSLSGGTGGEQFF
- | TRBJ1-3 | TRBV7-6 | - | TGTGCCAGCAGCCCTATGGGGAGTAGTGGAAACACCATATATTTT | CASSPMGSSGNTIYF
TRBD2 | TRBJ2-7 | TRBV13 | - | TGTGCCAGCAGCTTACTAGCGGGATCTTACGAGCAGTACTTC | CASSLLAGSYEQYF
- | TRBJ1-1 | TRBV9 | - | TGTGCCAGCAGCGCACAGGGAGCGAACACTGAAGCTTTCTTT | CASSAQGANTEAFF
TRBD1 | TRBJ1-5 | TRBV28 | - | TGTGCCAGCAGGCCCCGGGGGAAGGGGGCTGTACAGCCCCAGCATTTT | CASRPRGKGAVQPQHF
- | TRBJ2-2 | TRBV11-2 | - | TGTGCCAGCAGCTTTTCAGTTACCGGGGAGCTGTTTTTT | CASSFSVTGELFF
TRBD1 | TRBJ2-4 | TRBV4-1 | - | TGCGCCAGCAGCCAGGGGCTCGGGACAGGGGGCACCATTCAGTACTTC | CASSQGLGTGGTIQYF
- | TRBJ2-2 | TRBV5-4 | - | TGTGCCAGCAGCTCCTTCGGTAGGGGAGGCGGCGGGGAGCTGTTTTTT | CASSSFGRGGGGELFF
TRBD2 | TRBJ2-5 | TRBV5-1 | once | TGCGCCAGCAGCTTGGCACTAGCGGGGGGGCTTGGAGAGACCCAGTACTTC | CASSLALAGGLGETQYF
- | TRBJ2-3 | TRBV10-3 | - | TGTGCCATCAGCCAGGCGCTGGAGGGCACAGATACGCAGTATTTT | CAISQALEGTDTQYF
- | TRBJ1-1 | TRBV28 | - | TGTGCCAGCAGTCTTCAGGGGCGCGCTGAAGCTTTCTTT | CASSLQGRAEAFF
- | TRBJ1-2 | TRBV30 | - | TGTGCCTGGAGTTCAAGATTAGCCTATGGCTACACCTTC | CAWSSRLAYGYTF
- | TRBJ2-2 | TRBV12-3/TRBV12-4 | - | TGTGCCAGCAGTTTTATGAACACCGGGGAGCTGTTTTTT | CASSFMNTGELFF
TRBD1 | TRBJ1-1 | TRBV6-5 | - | TGTGCCAGCAGTTACGACACGACAGGGATGGATACTGAAGCTTTCTTT | CASSYDTTGMDTEAFF
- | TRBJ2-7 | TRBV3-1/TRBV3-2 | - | TGTGCCAGCAGCCTCCTACAGGCAGGCGAGCAGTACTTC | CASSLLQAGEQYF
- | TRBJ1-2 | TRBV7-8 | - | TGTGCCAGCAGCTTAGCATCTCTTAACTATGGCTACACCTTC | CASSLASLNYGYTF
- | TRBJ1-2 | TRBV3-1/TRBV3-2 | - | TGTGCCAGCAGCCCGACAGAGCCTAACTATGGCTACACCTTC | CASSPTEPNYGYTF
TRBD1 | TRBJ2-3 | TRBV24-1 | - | TGTGCCACCAGTGACACCGGACAGGGGGCCTCAGATACGCAGTATTTT | CATSDTGQGASDTQYF